The rows below give T cell receptor beta chains drawn from one sample of a study of shared clonotypes between healthy human individuals. Libraries were prepared by immunoSEQ multiplex PCR; TCRdb keeps only in-frame clonotypes and omits some of them. The sample has some 1.5 million clones; about 96% are singletons. The specimen was naive CD4+ T cells sorted from blood. These receptors came from a man younger than 40 in good health. CDR3s include the opening cysteine and the closing phenylalanine or tryptophan. D genes are given only for firm matches. Clone size is given for some rows only: seen once, a few or many times, or a class if the clone is expanded.

clone_size | j_call | v_call | d_call | cdr3_aa | cdr3_nt
- | TRBJ2-7 | TRBV25-1 | - | CASSTTAGEQYF | TGTGCCAGCAGTACGACAGCTGGCGAGCAGTACTTC
- | TRBJ1-5 | TRBV6-1 | TRBD1 | CASSENRGLSQPQHF | TGTGCCAGCAGTGAGAACAGGGGGCTGTCTCAGCCCCAGCATTTT
- | TRBJ2-7 | TRBV5-1 | - | CASSSLPTSYEQYF | TGCGCCAGCAGCTCCCTTCCGACCTCCTACGAGCAGTACTTC
- | TRBJ1-4 | TRBV10-3 | - | CATGVGRDEKLFF | TGTGCCACTGGGGTGGGGCGGGATGAAAAACTGTTTTTT
- | TRBJ2-3 | TRBV11-2 | TRBD2 | CASSFRTSGGTDTQYF | TGTGCCAGCAGCTTCCGGACTAGCGGGGGCACAGATACGCAGTATTTT
- | TRBJ2-1 | TRBV5-4 | - | CASSPGRGTLSYNEQFF | TGTGCCAGCAGCCCCGGCCGGGGGACTCTCTCCTACAATGAGCAGTTCTTC
- | TRBJ2-2 | TRBV10-1 | - | CASRPDGNTGELFF | TGCGCCAGCAGACCCGACGGGAACACCGGGGAGCTGTTTTTT
- | TRBJ2-1 | TRBV7-2 | TRBD2 | CASSLVAGNNEQFF | TGTGCCAGCAGCTTAGTAGCGGGAAACAATGAGCAGTTCTTC
- | TRBJ2-5 | TRBV29-1 | - | CSLSIAETQYF | TGCAGCCTTTCTATAGCCGAGACCCAGTACTTC
- | TRBJ2-1 | TRBV9 | - | CASSEEGVTRQFF | TGTGCCAGCAGCGAGGAGGGGGTTACAAGGCAGTTCTTC
- | TRBJ2-1 | TRBV5-6 | TRBD2 | CASSLLLAGARNNEQFF | TGTGCCAGCAGCTTGCTTTTGGCGGGAGCCAGGAACAATGAGCAGTTCTTC
- | TRBJ2-7 | TRBV19 | TRBD1 | CASSNRDRASYEQYF | TGTGCCAGTAGTAACCGGGACAGGGCCTCCTACGAGCAGTACTTC
- | TRBJ1-1 | TRBV27 | TRBD1 | CASRKTGAFTEAFF | TGTGCCAGCAGAAAGACAGGGGCTTTCACTGAAGCTTTCTTT
- | TRBJ2-7 | TRBV18 | TRBD2 | CASSSILATSGGAWEQYF | TGTGCCAGCTCATCGATACTTGCGACTAGCGGGGGCGCGTGGGAGCAGTACTTC
- | TRBJ2-1 | TRBV5-1 | - | CASSFRLGSGPRNEQFF | TGCGCCAGCAGCTTCCGACTAGGTAGTGGGCCTCGCAATGAGCAGTTCTTC
- | TRBJ2-7 | TRBV18 | - | CASSPPTGPYEQYF | TGTGCCAGCTCACCACCGACAGGACCTTACGAGCAGTACTTC
- | TRBJ2-1 | TRBV2 | TRBD2 | CASSALTSVREQFF | TGTGCCAGCAGTGCTCTGACTAGCGTCCGGGAGCAGTTCTTC
- | TRBJ2-3 | TRBV18 | TRBD2 | CASSEGREGYTDTQYF | TGTGCCAGCTCCGAGGGACGGGAGGGCTACACAGATACGCAGTATTTT
- | TRBJ1-3 | TRBV7-9 | - | CASSFGLGTGNTIYF | TGTGCCAGCAGCTTTGGACTTGGTACAGGAAACACCATATATTTT
once | TRBJ2-2 | TRBV5-1 | TRBD2 | CASRREGGGTGELFF | TGCGCCAGCAGAAGGGAGGGAGGAGGCACCGGGGAGCTGTTTTTT
- | TRBJ2-7 | TRBV9 | - | CASSVDGPYEQYF | TGTGCCAGCAGCGTAGATGGCCCCTACGAGCAGTACTTC
- | TRBJ2-7 | TRBV29-1 | TRBD1 | CSVMTGGYEQYF | TGCAGCGTGATGACAGGGGGCTACGAGCAGTACTTC
- | TRBJ1-4 | TRBV14 | TRBD1 | CASSQGYRGSSKEKLFF | TGTGCCAGCAGCCAAGGCTACAGGGGATCCTCAAAAGAAAAACTGTTTTTT
- | TRBJ2-1 | TRBV5-6 | - | CASSLGEWNEQFF | TGTGCCAGCAGCTTGGGAGAGTGGAATGAGCAGTTCTTC
- | TRBJ2-3 | TRBV7-2 | - | CASSSPPKLGRVTDTQYF | TGTGCCAGCAGCTCCCCCCCGAAGCTCGGCCGAGTCACAGATACGCAGTATTTT
- | TRBJ1-1 | TRBV5-1 | - | CASSFLGEDAFF | TGCGCCAGCAGCTTCCTCGGGGAGGACGCTTTCTTT
- | TRBJ2-7 | TRBV4-2 | - | CASSQEGTGRGEQYF | TGTGCCAGCAGCCAAGAGGGTACAGGGCGGGGCGAGCAGTACTTC
- | TRBJ2-1 | TRBV5-4 | TRBD2 | CASSFGGLAGINEQFF | TGTGCCAGCAGCTTTGGAGGACTAGCGGGTATCAATGAGCAGTTCTTC
- | TRBJ2-7 | TRBV20-1 | TRBD2 | CSAPLAYEQYF | TGCAGTGCCCCACTAGCGTACGAGCAGTACTTC
- | TRBJ2-7 | TRBV6-1 | - | CASSDKVVHEQYF | TGTGCCAGCAGTGATAAAGTAGTCCACGAGCAGTACTTC
- | TRBJ2-2 | TRBV27 | TRBD2 | CASRTKAPGLAGVAGELFF | TGTGCCAGCAGAACAAAGGCTCCGGGACTAGCGGGAGTGGCCGGGGAGCTGTTTTTT
- | TRBJ2-1 | TRBV2 | TRBD2 | CASSEAGGPYNEQFF | TGTGCCAGCAGTGAGGCGGGAGGGCCCTACAATGAGCAGTTCTTC
- | TRBJ1-1 | TRBV5-1 | - | CASSSEPGHLNTEAFF | TGCGCCAGCAGCTCAGAGCCGGGACATCTGAACACTGAAGCTTTCTTT
- | TRBJ1-5 | TRBV10-3 | TRBD1 | CAISRDRENQPQHF | TGTGCCATCAGTCGGGACAGGGAAAATCAGCCCCAGCATTTT
- | TRBJ2-1 | TRBV7-8 | TRBD2 | CASSRLGTSGPYNEQFF | TGTGCCAGCAGCCGACTCGGGACTAGCGGGCCTTACAATGAGCAGTTCTTC
- | TRBJ2-7 | TRBV7-9 | TRBD1 | CASSPRDRGGYEQYF | TGTGCCAGCAGCCCCCGGGACAGGGGAGGTTACGAGCAGTACTTC
- | TRBJ1-4 | TRBV18 | - | CASSPKRPDATNEKLFF | TGTGCCAGCTCACCCAAGCGGCCGGATGCAACTAATGAAAAACTGTTTTTT
- | TRBJ1-1 | TRBV30 | - | CAWKMGPTEAFF | TGTGCCTGGAAGATGGGGCCTACTGAAGCTTTCTTT
- | TRBJ2-5 | TRBV9 | TRBD2 | CASSVDLAGGPLETQYF | TGTGCCAGCAGCGTAGACCTAGCGGGAGGGCCGTTAGAGACCCAGTACTTC
- | TRBJ1-2 | TRBV9 | - | CASSGLPRDGNYGYTF | TGTGCCAGCAGCGGATTACCCCGGGACGGTAACTATGGCTACACCTTC
- | TRBJ1-1 | TRBV9 | - | CASSVADSMNTEAFF | TGTGCCAGCAGCGTAGCCGACAGCATGAACACTGAAGCTTTCTTT
- | TRBJ1-4 | TRBV7-9 | - | CASPPQGREKLFF | TGTGCCAGCCCCCCACAGGGCCGCGAAAAACTGTTTTTT
- | TRBJ2-7 | TRBV5-1 | TRBD2 | CASSLGLAGGRSYEQYF | TGCGCCAGCAGCTTGGGACTAGCGGGAGGTCGTTCGTACGAGCAGTACTTC
- | TRBJ2-5 | TRBV6-5 | TRBD1 | CASSRTGATQETQYF | TGTGCCAGCAGTCGGACAGGGGCCACCCAAGAGACCCAGTACTTC
- | TRBJ2-7 | TRBV7-9 | - | CASSLDRTDEQYF | TGTGCCAGCAGCTTAGACCGTACGGACGAGCAGTACTTC
- | TRBJ2-3 | TRBV2 | TRBD2 | CASRVAYRTSGGGGGTDTQYF | TGTGCCAGCAGAGTCGCATATAGGACTAGCGGGGGAGGCGGAGGTACAGATACGCAGTATTTT
- | TRBJ2-5 | TRBV9 | - | CASSGQNQQETQYF | TGTGCCAGCAGCGGACAAAACCAACAAGAGACCCAGTACTTC
- | TRBJ2-5 | TRBV28 | TRBD2 | CASSPSAGGETQYF | TGTGCCAGCAGTCCCTCCGCGGGAGGGGAGACCCAGTACTTC